Each of the 27 T cell receptor beta chains below was sequenced from the same sample in a study of T cells after yellow fever vaccination. In TCRdb, the 5' RACE reads were re-called with MiXCR into one record per CDR3 protein. The table lists a few hundred thousand distinct CDR3 sequences, approximately 18% of them singletons, with around 17% in the top ten. Specimen: PBMCs, collected before the yellow fever booster vaccination. The receptors derive from a man in his late teens or twenties who received the YFV17D yellow fever vaccine.

In DNA form, the CDR3 reads TGTGCCAGCAGCCAAGATGCGAGTGGGGTAGGTGGCTACACCTTC. Translating it yields CASSQDASGVGGYTF. This chain joins TRBV3-1 and TRBJ1-2, with D unresolved. CDR1 and CDR2 from the germline V gene are LGHDT and YNNKEL (reference sequence). This CDR3 spans 15 amino acids. The germline V and J ends were trimmed by 0 bases and 7 bases, with 15 bases remaining between them.

This clonotype was recorded a few times. The chain has TRBV20-1 and TRBJ2-5; 9 bases map to TRBD1. CDR1 DFQATT and CDR2 SNEGSKA come from the germline V gene (reference sequence). The CDR3 consists of 12 residues. Trimming at V came to 6 bases and at J to 4 bases, leaving 3 bases not matched to a gene. CDR3 nucleotides: TGCAGTGCCGGGGACAGGGCAGAGACCCAGTACTTC. It is translated as CSAGDRAETQYF.

This sequence joins TRBV6-5 and TRBJ1-5; 9 positions match TRBD1. The CDR3 has 15 residues. The germline V gene encodes CDR1 MNHEY and CDR2 SVGAGI. J gave up 6 bases and V 5 bases, and 8 bases lay outside the gene matches. CDR3: CASSRGQGPFQPQHF. The CDR3 coding sequence is TGTGCCAGCAGTCGAGGACAGGGGCCCTTTCAGCCCCAGCATTTT.

The CDR3 sequence: CASSYSSGLAGEQYV. In DNA, the CDR3 is TGTGCCAGCAGTTACTCGTCAGGACTAGCGGGGGAGCAGTACGTC. V usage is TRBV6-6 and J usage is TRBJ2-7; 12 bases fit TRBD2. Unmatched junction bases numbered 4, after V lost 0 bases and J lost 7 bases. CDR1 MNHNY and CDR2 SVGAGI come from the germline V gene (reference sequence). CDR3 size: 15 residues.

This clonotype was counted between two and nine times. The rearrangement uses TRBV5-1 and TRBJ2-7; D not certain. The CDR3 is 13 residues long. The germline gives CDR1 SGHRS, CDR2 YFSETQ. V shed 0 bases and J shed 3 bases, with 7 bases lying between them. DNA for the CDR3: TGCGCCAGCAGCTTGGGACTCGACTACGAGCAGTACTTC. Its translation is CASSLGLDYEQYF.

This clonotype was counted many times. This chain links TRBV6-2 or TRBV6-3 with TRBJ2-2; D not resolved. Germline CDR1 is MNHEY and CDR2 is SVGEGT. V lost 6 bases, J lost 5 bases, and 19 bases lay in between. CDR3 length: 16 residues. The CDR3 DNA sequence: TGTGCCAGCAGCCCGCAGTGGGGTTGGGGTACCGGGGAGCTGTTTTTT. It is translated as CASSPQWGWGTGELFF.

This clonotype has more than one count but fewer than ten. V usage is TRBV6-5 and J usage is TRBJ1-5; 7 bases match TRBD1. V lost 6 bases to trimming and J lost 0 bases; unmatched junction nucleotides: 11. Germline V gene sequence: CDR1 MNHEY, CDR2 SVGAGI. The CDR3 extends over 17 amino acids. The DNA of the CDR3 is TGTGCCAGCAGCCGGACAGGAAAGACCTATAGCAATCAGCCCCAGCATTTT. Translation: CASSRTGKTYSNQPQHF.

This clonotype was recorded a few times. The CDR3 DNA follows: TGTGCCAGCAGTGGGTCGGGGGCCAAACCCTATGGCTACACCTTC. It specifies CASSGSGAKPYGYTF. This chain uses TRBV6-1 with TRBJ1-2, with a possible D match to TRBD1 (6 bases). Germline CDR1 MNHNS, CDR2 SASEGT. V was clipped by 4 bases and J by 4 bases, with 16 bases between them. This CDR3 spans 15 amino acids.

This clonotype was observed once. The chain links TRBV10-3 to TRBJ2-7, with 9 bases that match TRBD1. V dropped 7 bases and J dropped 1; count of bases not matched to a gene: 5. The CDR3 is 14 amino acids. Germline values: CDR1 ENHRY, CDR2 SYGVKD. The CDR3 here is CAITGTGKSYEQYV. The CDR3 DNA sequence: TGTGCCATCACCGGGACAGGGAAATCCTACGAGCAGTACGTC.

This clonotype was seen repeatedly, ten times or more. This chain connects TRBV29-1 to TRBJ1-2; D gene unclear. Per germline, CDR1 SQVTM and CDR2 ANQGSEA. Trimming left V 3 bases short and J 4 bases short, with 15 bases between. This CDR3 has 14 residues. The CDR3 nucleotides are TGCAGCGTTGATCTCAGTCAGACCACCTATGGCTACACCTTC. This gives the protein CSVDLSQTTYGYTF. Looking up the rest from reference TRBV29-1 and TRBJ1-2 gives the full variable domain: SAVISQKPSRDICQRGTSLTIQCQVDSQVTMMFWYRQQPGQSLTLIATANQGSEATYESGFVIDKFPISRPNLTFSTLTVSNMSPEDSSIYLCSVDLSQTTYGYTFGSGTRLTVV.

The sample holds a few counts of this clonotype. The gene calls are TRBV7-2 and TRBJ1-6; 7 bases are shared with TRBD1. V lost 4 bases, J lost 5 bases, and 5 bases stayed unmatched. The CDR3 consists of 15 residues. CDR1 SGHTA and CDR2 FQGNSA come from the germline V gene. The CDR3: CASSYSGTDNSPLHF. CDR3 in DNA: TGTGCCAGCAGCTACTCCGGGACAGATAATTCACCCCTCCACTTT.

The chain has TRBV18 and TRBJ1-2; D not certain. Trimming removed 2 bases at V and 0 bases at J, with 10 bases between. The V gene's germline CDR1 is KGHSH and CDR2 LQKENI. This CDR3 contains 15 residues. The CDR3 loop is CASSPRTETNYGYTF. CDR3 nucleotides: TGTGCCAGCTCACCAAGGACGGAAACTAACTATGGCTACACCTTC.

The gene calls are TRBV20-1 and TRBJ2-5; tentative D call: TRBD1 (6 bases). The CDR3 covers 12 residues. Trimming took 6 bases from V and 5 from J, leaving 13 bases between them. Germline V CDR1 and CDR2: DFQATT, SNEGSKA (reference sequence). This CDR3 is CSALLQGETQYF. CDR3 in DNA: TGCAGTGCCTTACTCCAGGGGGAGACCCAGTACTTC.

The genes are TRBV20-1 and TRBJ2-3; 15 nucleotides align to TRBD2. The CDR3 runs 19 residues. CDR1 is DFQATT and CDR2 is SNEGSKA in the germline V gene (reference sequence). V dropped 3 bases and J dropped 1; count of bases not matched to a gene: 11. This chain's CDR3 is CSASSGTSGGPGGTDTQYF. In nucleotides, the CDR3 is TGCAGTGCTAGTTCCGGGACTAGCGGGGGGCCCGGAGGCACAGATACGCAGTATTTT.

The chain employs TRBV7-2 and TRBJ1-1, with D possibly being TRBD1 (6 bases). In germline, CDR1 is SGHTA, CDR2 FQGNSA. Trimming took 5 bases from V and 11 from J, leaving 12 bases between them. The CDR3 has 11 amino acids. As DNA, the CDR3 is TGTGCCAGCAGCCGAAGGGGGATGGCTTTCTTT. Its protein is CASSRRGMAFF.

The chain carries TRBV5-1 and TRBJ1-4; 8 nucleotides align to TRBD1. The CDR3 has 16 residues. The V gene end was trimmed by 5 bases and the J gene end by 8 bases; junction bases not matched to a gene: 14. Germline values: CDR1 SGHRS, CDR2 YFSETQ. The CDR3 DNA follows: TGCGCCAGCAGTGGATCAGGGGGCTCGGGACGAGAAAAACTGTTTTTT. This gives the protein CASSGSGGSGREKLFF.

The CDR3 coding sequence is TGTGCCAGCAGCCCGGGGGGCCCCTCCTACGAGCAGTACGTC. Translating it yields CASSPGGPSYEQYV. J is TRBJ2-7 and V is TRBV7-2; D is possibly TRBD2 (7 bases). Trimming removed 5 bases from V and 0 bases from J, with 11 bases in between. This CDR3 is 14 amino acids long. Per germline, CDR1 SGHTA and CDR2 FQGNSA.

This clonotype was observed a few times. CDR3 loop: CASSGALGTRSGELFF. In nucleotides, the CDR3 is TGTGCCAGCAGTGGGGCACTCGGGACGCGTTCCGGGGAGCTGTTTTTT. The chain recombines TRBV6-2 or TRBV6-3 with TRBJ2-2; TRBD1 or TRBD2 may be the D gene (5 bases each). Per germline, CDR1 MNHEY and CDR2 SVGEGT. The CDR3 covers 16 residues. The V and J ends lost 5 bases and 6 bases respectively, with 19 bases between them.

The chain uses TRBV13 and TRBJ2-1, with 8 bases that match TRBD2. Germline lookup yields CDR1 PRHDT and CDR2 FYEKMQ (reference sequence). This CDR3 comprises 12 residues. V lost 4 bases, J lost 14 bases, and 7 bases stayed unmatched. CDR3 DNA sequence: TGTGCCAGCAGCTCCAAGGGGCGGGGGGAGTTCTTC. Translation gives CASSSKGRGEFF.

The chain uses TRBV27 and TRBJ2-5; D may match TRBD1 or TRBD2 (5 bases each). The CDR3 has 15 amino acids. The V gene lost 6 bases and the J gene lost 1 base, with 15 bases spanning the gap. Per the germline V gene, CDR1 is MNHEY and CDR2 is SMNVEV (reference sequence). The CDR3 reads CASRIRGGVQETQYF. Here the CDR3 DNA reads TGTGCCAGCAGAATCCGTGGGGGTGTCCAAGAGACCCAGTACTTC.

Here the CDR3 reads CSATTGTSGDNEQFF. The CDR3 DNA reads as TGCAGTGCCACCACCGGGACTAGCGGGGACAATGAGCAGTTCTTC. J is TRBJ2-1 and V is TRBV20-1, with 13 positions matching TRBD2. The CDR3 runs 15 residues. Germline loops: CDR1 DFQATT, CDR2 SNEGSKA (reference sequence). Trimming cost V 6 bases and J 5 bases; bases outside gene matches: 7.

The chain is built from TRBV11-2 and TRBJ2-3, with D perhaps TRBD2 (5 bases). This CDR3 comprises 14 residues. With 7 bases removed from V and 4 bases from J, the gap between germline ends came to 15 bases. Germline CDR1 SGHAT, CDR2 FQNNGV. CDR3 residues: CASTRGLGPDTQYF. CDR3 bases: TGTGCCAGCACCCGAGGGCTCGGTCCAGATACGCAGTATTTT.

This clonotype showed up just a few times. The genes are TRBV19 and TRBJ2-5; D may be TRBD1 (6 bases). Germline-derived CDR1 and CDR2 are LNHDA and SQIVND (reference sequence). The CDR3 sequence is 14 residues long. The V end was cut by 5 bases, the J end by 5 bases, with 15 bases between. CDR3 amino acids: CASSSDWGRETQYF. The CDR3 coding sequence is TGTGCCAGTAGTTCCGATTGGGGGCGGGAGACCCAGTACTTC.

A few counts support this clonotype. V is TRBV9 and J is TRBJ1-5; TRBD1 is a possible D gene (5 bases). The CDR3 length is 15 residues. Germline V lookup: CDR1 SGDLS, CDR2 YYNGEE. V was clipped by 3 bases and J by 5 bases, with 15 bases between them. The DNA for the CDR3 is TGTGCCAGCAGCGCCACTGCGGGGGTCTATCAGCCCCAGCATTTT. It encodes CASSATAGVYQPQHF.

The chain has TRBV18 and TRBJ2-7, with TRBD2 matching over 14 bases. V gave up 0 bases and J gave up 3 bases; unmatched junction bases: 4. Germline CDR1 KGHSH, CDR2 LQKENI. The CDR3 contains 17 residues. CDR3 in DNA: TGTGCCAGCTCACCACCCGGACTAGCGGGGGGCCTCTACGAGCAGTACGTC. Translating gives CASSPPGLAGGLYEQYV.

This sequence joins TRBV6-5 and TRBJ2-3; D remains unclear. The V gene's germline CDR1 is MNHEY and CDR2 SVGAGI. The CDR3 contains 14 residues. Deletions cut 7 bases from V and 1 base from J, with 12 bases between. CDR3 region: CASTLHPRTDTQYF. The CDR3 coding sequence is TGTGCCAGCACTCTCCATCCCCGCACAGATACGCAGTATTTT.

The genes are TRBV2 and TRBJ2-7; maybe TRBD2 (5 bases). The CDR3 consists of 12 residues. Germline CDR1 and CDR2: SNHLY and FYNNEI. Trimming shortened V by 7 bases and J by 6 bases, and 13 bases separated the two germline ends. The CDR3 here is CASKGVVSEQYF. As DNA, the CDR3 is TGTGCCAGCAAGGGAGTGGTCAGCGAGCAGTACTTC.